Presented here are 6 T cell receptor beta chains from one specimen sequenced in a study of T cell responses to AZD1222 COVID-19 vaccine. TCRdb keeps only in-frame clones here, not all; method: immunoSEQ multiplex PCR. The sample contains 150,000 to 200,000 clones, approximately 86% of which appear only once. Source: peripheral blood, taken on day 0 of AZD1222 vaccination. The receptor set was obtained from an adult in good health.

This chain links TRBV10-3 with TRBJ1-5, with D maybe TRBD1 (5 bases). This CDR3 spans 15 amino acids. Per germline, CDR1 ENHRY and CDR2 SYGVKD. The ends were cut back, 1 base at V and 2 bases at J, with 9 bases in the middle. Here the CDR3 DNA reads TGTGCCATCAGTGAGTATCCCAGGGGCAATCAGCCCCAGCATTTT. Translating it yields CAISEYPRGNQPQHF.

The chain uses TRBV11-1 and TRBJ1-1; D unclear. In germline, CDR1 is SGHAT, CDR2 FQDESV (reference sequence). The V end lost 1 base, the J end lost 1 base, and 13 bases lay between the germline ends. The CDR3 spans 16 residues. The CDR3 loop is CASSLVGKEPNTEAFF. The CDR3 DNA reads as TGTGCCAGCAGCTTAGTTGGTAAGGAGCCGAACACTGAAGCTTTCTTT.

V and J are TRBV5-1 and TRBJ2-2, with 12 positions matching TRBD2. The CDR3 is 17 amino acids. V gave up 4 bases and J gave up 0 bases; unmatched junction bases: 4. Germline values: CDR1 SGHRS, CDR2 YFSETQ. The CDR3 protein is CASSPGLAGSNTGELFF. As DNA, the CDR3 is TGCGCCAGCAGCCCGGGACTAGCGGGCTCGAACACCGGGGAGCTGTTTTTT.

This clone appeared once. The CDR3 nucleotides are TGTGCCAGCAGCTCGCCGGGACAGGGGGCCGAAAAACTGTTTTTT. Translating it yields CASSSPGQGAEKLFF. The chain joins TRBV7-2 to TRBJ1-4, with TRBD1 matching over 12 bases. Trimming took 4 bases from V and 8 from J; bases not matched to a gene: 5. The CDR3 runs to 15 residues. Looked up from germline, CDR1 is SGHTA and CDR2 is FQGNSA.

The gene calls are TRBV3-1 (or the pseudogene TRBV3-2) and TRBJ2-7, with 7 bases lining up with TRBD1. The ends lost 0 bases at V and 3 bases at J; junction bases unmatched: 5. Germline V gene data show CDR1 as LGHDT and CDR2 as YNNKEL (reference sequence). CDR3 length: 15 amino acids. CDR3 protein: CASSQEGGWGYEQYF. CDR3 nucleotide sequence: TGTGCCAGCAGCCAAGAAGGGGGCTGGGGCTACGAGCAGTACTTC.

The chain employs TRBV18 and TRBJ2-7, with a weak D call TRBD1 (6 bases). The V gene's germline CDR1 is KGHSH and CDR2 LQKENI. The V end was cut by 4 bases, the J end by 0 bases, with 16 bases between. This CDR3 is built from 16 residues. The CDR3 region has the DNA TGTGCCAGCTCACACCCAGGGGCTTTATCCTCCTACGAGCAGTACTTC. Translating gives CASSHPGALSSYEQYF.